This T cell receptor (beta chain) was identified during a study of regulatory T cells in long-lasting Graves disease. Overall study findings and caveats: Between persistent patients, 2,500 to 3,500 public clonotypes were shared, exceeding the roughly 1,000 shared between new patients.

Time point of the sample: persistent/refractory GD, antithyroid drugs over 5 years with positive TRAb. The TCR library was prepared using RNA isolated from PBMCs. Arm-PCR of CDR3 regions with iRepertoire HTBI primers generated TCR beta libraries. TCRdb used MiXCR to reprocess the multiplex PCR reads, holding one entry per CDR3 protein. The table lists about 290,000 distinct CDR3 sequences, around 21% of them singletons. Details on this clonotype: Its antigen is currently unknown.

This specimen was peripheral blood mononuclear cells (PBMCs), taken when the disease was refractory, from a patient treated with antithyroid drugs. The TCR was taken from a female donor with Graves disease.

CDR3 nucleotide sequence: TGTGCCAGCAGCTTGGGCCCCGCGGGCAATGAGCAGTTCTTC. Its protein is CASSLGPAGNEQFF. The V gene is TRBV7-2, the J gene TRBJ2-5, with a tentative D call TRBD2 (5 bases). The J call is uncertain, as TRBJ2-1 better fits the DNA end. The CDR3 totals 14 residues. Germline CDR1 is SGHTA and CDR2 is FQGNSA.